The present entry profiles one TCR beta chain with its context. One junction end does not reproduce the germline sequence, and a read error may be involved. The sample is drawn from a study of blood T cell repertoires in COVID-19. Across the whole study: The United States, Italy and Spain were the sources of the acute and convalescent COVID-19 samples. T cells, B-cell-depleted T cells, or PBMCs supplied cDNA or gDNA.

Participants had their cohort set by participant-reported clinical history. Cohort 3 donors counted as recovered after two negative PCRs, clearance, or resolved symptoms. This table comes from immunoSEQ multiplex PCR, and its TCRdb copy is limited to in-frame clones, with some not included. The table has a few hundred thousand clones, 80% to 90% seen once. The CDR3 runs to 12 residues. The germline gives CDR1 MDHEN, CDR2 SYDVKM. The sample taken for sequencing was PBMCs or T cells enriched from blood (not recorded which). This sequence joins TRBV28 and TRBJ1-2, with TRBD1 as a possible D gene (6 bases). This clonotype was sampled from a woman in her twenties or thirties who had recovered from COVID-19. CDR3 loop: CASSYTSTGTFF. The DNA of the CDR3 is TGTGCCAGCAGTTATACGTCGACAGGTACATTCTTC.